This is a list of T cell receptor beta chains from one sample in a study of T-cell reconstitution after alpha-beta-depleted transplantation in children. TCRdb used MiXCR to reprocess the PCR reads, holding one entry per CDR3 protein. The table lists 250,000 to 300,000 distinct CDR3 sequences, more than 8% of them singletons. The material was PBMCs from the stem cell graft donor, obtained from the stem cell graft. The receptors were gathered from a human donor who donated a stem cell graft to a child with SCID. Both conserved end residues are part of each CDR3. The order of the fields is J gene, clone size, D gene, V gene, CDR3 DNA, CDR3 protein. The D gene is left open where the match is weak. Rows may omit the clone size; those that give it use once, few, many or a size class.

TRBJ2-3	few	TRBD1	TRBV29-1	TGCAGCGTTGAACCCCGGACAGGATGGGCAGATACGCAGTATTTT	CSVEPRTGWADTQYF
TRBJ2-5	few	TRBD2	TRBV15	TGTGCCACCAGCAGAGATCTGGGAGGGCTTCAAGAGACCCAGTACTTC	CATSRDLGGLQETQYF
TRBJ2-1	-	-	TRBV20-1	TGCAGTGCCCGCGTGGGGGACTCTTCCTACAATGAGCAGTTCTTC	CSARVGDSSYNEQFF
TRBJ2-2	many	-	TRBV5-5	TGTGCCAGCAGCTTGGACAGCCGTGCGAACACCGGGGAGCTGTTTTTT	CASSLDSRANTGELFF
TRBJ2-3	-	TRBD1	TRBV6-5	TGTGCCAGCGGACAGGGAGGAGTTACGCAGTATTTT	CASGQGGVTQYF
TRBJ2-7	many	TRBD1	TRBV6-2/TRBV6-3	TGTGCCAGCCTCCCAGGGGACAGGGTCTCCTACGAGCAGTACTTC	CASLPGDRVSYEQYF
TRBJ2-7	many	-	TRBV6-5	TGTGCCAGCAGTTACGGGGGACCAGGGTCCTACGAGCAGTACTTC	CASSYGGPGSYEQYF
TRBJ1-1	-	TRBD1	TRBV12-3/TRBV12-4	TGTGCCAGCAGTCCACACTACAGGGGCCTAAAACCTGAAGCTTTCTTT	CASSPHYRGLKPEAFF
TRBJ2-7	few	-	TRBV7-9	TGTGCCAGCAGCTCACCACAATCCGGGCAATACGAGCAGTACTTC	CASSSPQSGQYEQYF
TRBJ2-5	-	-	TRBV20-1	TGCAGTGCTAGAGATAGGTGGCGGCCCCAAGAGACCCAGTACTTC	CSARDRWRPQETQYF
TRBJ1-3	few	-	TRBV2	TGTGCCAGCAGTGCCGACGGGACTTCTGGAAACACCATATATTTT	CASSADGTSGNTIYF
TRBJ1-1	-	-	TRBV5-1	TGCGCCAGCAGCTTGGGAGTCAGGGGAAACACTGAAGCTTTCTTT	CASSLGVRGNTEAFF
TRBJ2-1	-	-	TRBV5-5	TGTGCCAGCAGCTTTAAGGGACGCGATGAGCAGTTCTTC	CASSFKGRDEQFF
TRBJ2-2	many	TRBD1	TRBV19	TGTGCCAGTAGCGGACAGGGGGTTACCGGGGAGCTGTTTTTT	CASSGQGVTGELFF
TRBJ1-1	-	-	TRBV6-5	TGTGCCAGCGTACCCCTCGGGGGAACGAACACTGAAGCTTTCTTT	CASVPLGGTNTEAFF
TRBJ1-2	few	-	TRBV20-1	TGCAGTGCTAGAGCCCCCGACTATGGCTACACCTTC	CSARAPDYGYTF
TRBJ2-1	-	-	TRBV7-2	TGTGCCAGCAGCTTAGGTGTAGGGCCCTACAATGAGCAGTTCTTC	CASSLGVGPYNEQFF
TRBJ2-3	-	TRBD2	TRBV19	TGTGCCAGTAGTCGGACTAGCGGGGGACCAGATACGCAGTATTTT	CASSRTSGGPDTQYF
TRBJ1-4	-	-	TRBV11-2	TGTGCCAGCAGCTTCCTCATTAATGAAAAACTGTTTTTT	CASSFLINEKLFF
TRBJ2-1	many	TRBD2	TRBV2	TGTGCCAGCAGTGGGGCGGGGGGCGTCTCCTACAATGAGCAGTTCTTC	CASSGAGGVSYNEQFF
TRBJ1-2	-	-	TRBV20-1	TGCAGTGCTGCAATTAACTATGGCTACACCTTC	CSAAINYGYTF
TRBJ2-1	few	-	TRBV19	TGTGCCAGTAGTATAGGGTACAATGAGCAGTTCTTC	CASSIGYNEQFF
TRBJ1-5	few	-	TRBV9	TGTGCCAGCAGCCAAGGACATGGGGGTCAGCCCCAGCATTTT	CASSQGHGGQPQHF
TRBJ2-4	many	-	TRBV5-1	TGCGCCAGCAGCTTGGATACCCTAGCCAAAAACATTCAGTACTTC	CASSLDTLAKNIQYF
TRBJ2-1	-	-	TRBV29-1	TGCAGCGTTGAAAAGCCAATAATTCACAATGAGCAGTTCTTC	CSVEKPIIHNEQFF
TRBJ2-1	many	-	TRBV28	TGTGCCAGCAGTTTAGCGGGGAATATCAATGAGCAGTTCTTC	CASSLAGNINEQFF
TRBJ2-2	few	-	TRBV29-1	TGCAGCGTTGCCTCCGTCCCTAACACCGGGGAGCTGTTTTTT	CSVASVPNTGELFF
TRBJ2-5	many	-	TRBV12-3/TRBV12-4	TGTGCCAGCACCCAAGAGGGGCCGAAGGGGGCCCAGTACTTC	CASTQEGPKGAQYF
TRBJ1-2	few	-	TRBV11-1	TGTGCCAGCAGCCCCCGAACGGACTATGGCTACACCTTC	CASSPRTDYGYTF
TRBJ2-7	many	-	TRBV5-1	TGCGCCAGCAGGAAGGTGGTGAGCTCCTACGAGCAGTACTTC	CASRKVVSSYEQYF
TRBJ2-3	few	-	TRBV12-3/TRBV12-4	TGTGCCAGCAGAGAGGACAGACAACTGGATACGCAGTATTTT	CASREDRQLDTQYF
TRBJ1-4	few	-	TRBV6-6	TGTGCCAGCAGCCCTCCACAGGGTGAAAAACTGTTTTTT	CASSPPQGEKLFF
TRBJ2-7	-	-	TRBV7-9	TGTGCCAGCAGCGCAACAGGGAACTACGAGCAGTACTTC	CASSATGNYEQYF
TRBJ2-5	few	TRBD2	TRBV5-1	TGCGCCAGCAGCTTGGATTTGCAGCGGGGGAGTCAAGAGACCCAGTACTTC	CASSLDLQRGSQETQYF
TRBJ2-7	-	TRBD2	TRBV11-1	TGTGCCAGCAGCTTAGGCCCTGCGCGGGGGGGATCCAACTACGAGCAGTACTTC	CASSLGPARGGSNYEQYF
TRBJ1-1	few	-	TRBV20-1	TGCAGTGCTAGAGGTGGACAGCACGCTAACACTGAAGCTTTCTTT	CSARGGQHANTEAFF
TRBJ1-4	few	-	TRBV20-1	TGCAGTGCTAGAGGGGACGTAGGGCGAGGGAATGAAAAACTGTTTTTT	CSARGDVGRGNEKLFF
TRBJ2-7	many	-	TRBV28	TGTGCCAGTCGCCTCAATTACGAGCAGTACTTC	CASRLNYEQYF
TRBJ2-1	few	-	TRBV7-9	TGTGCCAGCAGCTTGATGGACGGAGGCTATGAGCAGTTCTTC	CASSLMDGGYEQFF
TRBJ2-7	many	TRBD1	TRBV11-2	TGTGCCAGCAGCTTAGATCTTGGACAGGGGGTTTACGAGCAGTACTTC	CASSLDLGQGVYEQYF
TRBJ2-7	-	-	TRBV7-2	TGTGCCAGCAGTCAGACATGGGGCTACGAGCAGTACTTC	CASSQTWGYEQYF
TRBJ2-7	-	TRBD2	TRBV5-5	TGTGCCAGCAGCGGGGGACTAGCGGGCGGATACTACGAGCAGTACTTC	CASSGGLAGGYYEQYF